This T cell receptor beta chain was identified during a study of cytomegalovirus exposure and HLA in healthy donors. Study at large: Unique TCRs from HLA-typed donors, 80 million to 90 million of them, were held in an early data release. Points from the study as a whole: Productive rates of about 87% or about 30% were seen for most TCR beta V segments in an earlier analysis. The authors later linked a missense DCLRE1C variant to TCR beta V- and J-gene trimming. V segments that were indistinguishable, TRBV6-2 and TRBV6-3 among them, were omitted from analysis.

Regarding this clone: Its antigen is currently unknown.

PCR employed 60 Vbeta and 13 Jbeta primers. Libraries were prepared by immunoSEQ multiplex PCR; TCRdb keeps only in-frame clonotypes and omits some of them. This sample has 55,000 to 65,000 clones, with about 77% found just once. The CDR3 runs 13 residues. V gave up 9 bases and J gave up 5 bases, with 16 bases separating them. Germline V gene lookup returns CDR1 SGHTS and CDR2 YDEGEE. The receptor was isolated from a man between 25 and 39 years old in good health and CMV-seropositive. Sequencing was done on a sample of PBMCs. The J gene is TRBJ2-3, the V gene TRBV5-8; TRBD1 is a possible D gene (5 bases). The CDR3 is CATPDSPQDTQYF. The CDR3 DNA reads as TGTGCCACTCCAGACAGTCCTCAAGATACGCAGTATTTT.